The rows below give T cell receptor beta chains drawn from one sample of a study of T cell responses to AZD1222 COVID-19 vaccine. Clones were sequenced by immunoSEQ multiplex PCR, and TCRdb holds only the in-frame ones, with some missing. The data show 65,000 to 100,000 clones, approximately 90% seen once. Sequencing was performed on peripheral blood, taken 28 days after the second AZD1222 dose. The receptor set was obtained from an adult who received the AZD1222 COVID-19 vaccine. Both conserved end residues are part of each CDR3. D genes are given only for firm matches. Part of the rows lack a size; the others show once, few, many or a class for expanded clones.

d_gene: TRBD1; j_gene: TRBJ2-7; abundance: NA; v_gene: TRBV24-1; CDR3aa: CATSPRQGPPYEQYF; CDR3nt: TGTGCCACCAGTCCAAGACAGGGGCCCCCCTACGAGCAGTACTTC
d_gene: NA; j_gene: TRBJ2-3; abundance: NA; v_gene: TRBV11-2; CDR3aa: CASSAQPSTDTQYF; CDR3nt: TGTGCCAGCAGCGCGCAGCCTAGCACAGATACGCAGTATTTT
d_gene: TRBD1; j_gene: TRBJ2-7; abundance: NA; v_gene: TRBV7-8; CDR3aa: CASSARQGSYEQYF; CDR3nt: TGTGCCAGCAGCGCTCGACAGGGCTCCTACGAGCAGTACTTC
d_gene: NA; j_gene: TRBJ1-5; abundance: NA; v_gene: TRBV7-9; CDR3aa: CASSLTGRGGNQPQHF; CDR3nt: TGTGCCAGCAGCTTGACAGGAAGGGGAGGCAATCAGCCCCAGCATTTT
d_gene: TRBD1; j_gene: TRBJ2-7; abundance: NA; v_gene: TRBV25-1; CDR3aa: CASSEVIRQGASYEQYF; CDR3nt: TGTGCCAGCAGTGAAGTAATACGGCAGGGGGCTAGCTACGAGCAGTACTTC
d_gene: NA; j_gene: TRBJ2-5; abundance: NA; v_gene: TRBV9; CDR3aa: CASSVVGGGQETQYF; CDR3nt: TGTGCCAGCAGCGTAGTGGGAGGGGGCCAAGAGACCCAGTACTTC
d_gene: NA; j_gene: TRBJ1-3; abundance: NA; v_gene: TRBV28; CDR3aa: CASSWGNGNTIYF; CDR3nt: TGTGCCAGCAGTTGGGGAAATGGAAACACCATATATTTT
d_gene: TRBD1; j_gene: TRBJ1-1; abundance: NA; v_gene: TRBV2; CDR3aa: CASSEQGGNTEAFF; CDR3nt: TGTGCCAGCAGCGAGCAGGGGGGGAACACTGAAGCTTTCTTT
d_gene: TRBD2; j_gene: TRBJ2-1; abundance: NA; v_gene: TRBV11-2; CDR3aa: CASSPSSGMTGEQFF; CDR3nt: TGTGCCAGCAGCCCTTCTAGCGGGATGACTGGTGAGCAGTTCTTC
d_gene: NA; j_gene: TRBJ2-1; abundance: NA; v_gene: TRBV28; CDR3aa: CASSRLTNYNEQFF; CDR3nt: TGTGCCAGCAGCCGCCTGACAAACTACAATGAGCAGTTCTTC
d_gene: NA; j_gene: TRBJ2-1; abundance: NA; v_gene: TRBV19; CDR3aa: CASQGGNEQFF; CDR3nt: TGTGCCAGCCAGGGGGGCAATGAGCAGTTCTTC
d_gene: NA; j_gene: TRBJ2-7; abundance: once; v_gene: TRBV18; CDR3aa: CASSPTPGQGAYEQYF; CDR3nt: TGTGCCAGCTCACCAACTCCAGGGCAGGGTGCCTACGAGCAGTACTTC
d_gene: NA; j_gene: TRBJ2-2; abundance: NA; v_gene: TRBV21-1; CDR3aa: CASSKAPRLAARTGELFF; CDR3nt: TGTGCCAGCAGCAAAGCGCCGAGACTAGCGGCCCGCACCGGGGAGCTGTTTTTT
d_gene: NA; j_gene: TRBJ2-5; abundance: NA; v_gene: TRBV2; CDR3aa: CASSEAGETQYF; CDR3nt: TGTGCCAGCAGTGAAGCCGGGGAGACCCAGTACTTC
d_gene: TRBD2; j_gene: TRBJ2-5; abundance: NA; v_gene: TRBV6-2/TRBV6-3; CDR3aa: CASSSGGETQYF; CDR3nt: TGTGCCAGCAGTTCGGGAGGGGAGACCCAGTACTTC
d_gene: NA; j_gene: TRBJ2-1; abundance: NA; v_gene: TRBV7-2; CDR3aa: CASSSPDRIQFF; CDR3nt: TGTGCCAGCAGCTCCCCCGACAGGATCCAGTTCTTC
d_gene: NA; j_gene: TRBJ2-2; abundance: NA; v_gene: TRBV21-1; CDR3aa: CASSKVRRGTGNTGELFF; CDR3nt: TGTGCCAGCAGCAAAGTCCGCCGCGGGACAGGGAACACCGGGGAGCTGTTTTTT
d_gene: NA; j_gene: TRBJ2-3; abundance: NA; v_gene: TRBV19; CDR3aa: CASSISLGRPTDTQYF; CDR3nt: TGTGCCAGTAGTATTTCCCTGGGCAGGCCCACAGATACGCAGTATTTT
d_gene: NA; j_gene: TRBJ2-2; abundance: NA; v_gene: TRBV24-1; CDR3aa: CATSDRLGELFF; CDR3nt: TGTGCCACCAGTGATCGACTCGGGGAGCTGTTTTTT
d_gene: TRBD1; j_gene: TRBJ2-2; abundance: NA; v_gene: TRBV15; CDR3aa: CATSRGQGVGAGELFF; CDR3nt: TGTGCCACCAGCAGAGGGCAGGGGGTCGGCGCCGGGGAGCTGTTTTTT
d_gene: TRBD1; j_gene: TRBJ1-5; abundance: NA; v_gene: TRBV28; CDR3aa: CASSLFRQGGQPQHF; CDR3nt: TGTGCCAGCAGTTTATTCCGACAGGGAGGTCAGCCCCAGCATTTT
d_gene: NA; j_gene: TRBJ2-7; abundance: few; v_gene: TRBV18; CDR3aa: CASSPDSAYEQYF; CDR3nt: TGTGCCAGCTCACCGGATAGCGCCTACGAGCAGTACTTC
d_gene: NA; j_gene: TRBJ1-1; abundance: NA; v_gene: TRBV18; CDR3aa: CASSQGNPEAFF; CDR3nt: TGTGCCAGCTCACAGGGTAATCCTGAAGCTTTCTTT
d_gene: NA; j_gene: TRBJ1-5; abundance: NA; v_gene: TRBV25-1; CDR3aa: CASSFIGNQPQHF; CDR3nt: TGTGCCAGCAGTTTCATTGGCAATCAGCCCCAGCATTTT
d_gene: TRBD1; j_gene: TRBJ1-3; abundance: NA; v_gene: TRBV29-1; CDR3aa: CSTRTGGNTIYF; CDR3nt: TGCAGCACAAGGACAGGGGGAAACACCATATATTTT
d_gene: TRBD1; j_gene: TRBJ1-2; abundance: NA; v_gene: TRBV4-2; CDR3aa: CASSQGDRDYGYTF; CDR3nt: TGTGCCAGCAGCCAGGGGGACAGAGACTATGGCTACACCTTC
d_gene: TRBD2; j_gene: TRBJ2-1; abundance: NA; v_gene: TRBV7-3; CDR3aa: CASSRHGTSGYNEQFF; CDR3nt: TGTGCCAGCAGCAGACACGGGACTAGCGGATACAATGAGCAGTTCTTC
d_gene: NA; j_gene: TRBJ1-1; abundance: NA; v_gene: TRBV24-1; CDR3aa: CATSDTGNTEAFF; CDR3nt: TGTGCCACCAGTGACACAGGGAACACTGAAGCTTTCTTT
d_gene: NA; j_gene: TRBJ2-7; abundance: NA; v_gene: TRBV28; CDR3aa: CASSRYEQYF; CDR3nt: TGTGCCAGCAGTCGCTACGAGCAGTACTTC
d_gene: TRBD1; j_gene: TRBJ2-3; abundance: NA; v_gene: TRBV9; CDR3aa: CASSARSGQGDDTQYF; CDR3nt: TGTGCCAGCAGCGCGAGATCGGGACAGGGGGATGATACGCAGTATTTT
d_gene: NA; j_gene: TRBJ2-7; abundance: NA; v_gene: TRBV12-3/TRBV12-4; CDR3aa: CASNTFWQGEQYF; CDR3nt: TGTGCCAGCAACACCTTTTGGCAGGGTGAGCAGTACTTC
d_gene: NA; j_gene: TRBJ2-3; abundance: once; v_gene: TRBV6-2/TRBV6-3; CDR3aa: CASSRAGSPTDTQYF; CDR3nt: TGTGCCAGCAGTCGCGCCGGGAGCCCCACAGATACGCAGTATTTT
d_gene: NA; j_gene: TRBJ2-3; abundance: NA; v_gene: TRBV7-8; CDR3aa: CASSLEGTLLTDTQYF; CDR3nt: TGTGCCAGCAGCTTAGAAGGGACTTTGCTCACAGATACGCAGTATTTT
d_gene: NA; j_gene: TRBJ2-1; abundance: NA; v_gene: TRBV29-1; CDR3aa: CSGWDNEQFF; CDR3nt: TGCAGCGGATGGGACAATGAGCAGTTCTTC
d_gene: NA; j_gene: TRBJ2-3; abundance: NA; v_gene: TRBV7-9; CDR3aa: CASSLLGTDTQYF; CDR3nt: TGTGCCAGCAGCTTACTAGGAACAGATACGCAGTATTTT
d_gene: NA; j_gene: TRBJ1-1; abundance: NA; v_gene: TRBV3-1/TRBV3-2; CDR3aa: CASSQVMDTEAFF; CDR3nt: TGTGCCAGCAGCCAAGTTATGGACACTGAAGCTTTCTTT
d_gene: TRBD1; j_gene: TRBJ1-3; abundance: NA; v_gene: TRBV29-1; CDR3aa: CSALDRGWNTIYF; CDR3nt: TGCAGCGCTCTGGACAGGGGTTGGAACACCATATATTTT
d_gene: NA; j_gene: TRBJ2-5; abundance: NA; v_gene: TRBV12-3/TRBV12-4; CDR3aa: CASSLSGETQYF; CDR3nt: TGTGCCAGCAGTTTGAGTGGGGAGACCCAGTACTTC
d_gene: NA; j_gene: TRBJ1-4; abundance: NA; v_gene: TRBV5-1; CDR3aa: CASSPYSATNEKLFF; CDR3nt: TGCGCCAGCAGCCCCTACAGCGCAACTAATGAAAAACTGTTTTTT
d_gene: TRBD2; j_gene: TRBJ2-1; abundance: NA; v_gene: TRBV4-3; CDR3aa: CASSQEIAGGTEQFF; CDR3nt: TGCGCCAGCAGCCAAGAGATAGCGGGGGGGACTGAGCAGTTCTTC
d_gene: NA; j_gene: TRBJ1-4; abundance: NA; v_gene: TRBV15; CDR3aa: CATSGRIRGGEKLFF; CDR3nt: TGTGCCACCAGCGGCAGGATCCGTGGAGGGGAAAAACTGTTTTTT
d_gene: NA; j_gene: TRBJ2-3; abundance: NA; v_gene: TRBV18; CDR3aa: CASSPPRGGVDTQYF; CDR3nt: TGTGCCAGCTCACCACCCCGTGGAGGGGTGGATACGCAGTATTTT
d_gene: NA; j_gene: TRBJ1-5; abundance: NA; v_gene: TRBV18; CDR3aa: CASSSSGGNQPQHF; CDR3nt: TGTGCCAGCTCATCCTCAGGCGGCAATCAGCCCCAGCATTTT
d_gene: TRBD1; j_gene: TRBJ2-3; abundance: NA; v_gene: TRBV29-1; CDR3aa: CSTQGANTDTQYF; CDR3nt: TGCAGTACTCAGGGGGCGAACACAGATACGCAGTATTTT
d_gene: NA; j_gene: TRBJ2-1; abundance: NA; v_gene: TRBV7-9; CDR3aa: CASSLEATGEQFF; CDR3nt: TGTGCCAGCAGCTTAGAGGCGACAGGAGAGCAGTTCTTC